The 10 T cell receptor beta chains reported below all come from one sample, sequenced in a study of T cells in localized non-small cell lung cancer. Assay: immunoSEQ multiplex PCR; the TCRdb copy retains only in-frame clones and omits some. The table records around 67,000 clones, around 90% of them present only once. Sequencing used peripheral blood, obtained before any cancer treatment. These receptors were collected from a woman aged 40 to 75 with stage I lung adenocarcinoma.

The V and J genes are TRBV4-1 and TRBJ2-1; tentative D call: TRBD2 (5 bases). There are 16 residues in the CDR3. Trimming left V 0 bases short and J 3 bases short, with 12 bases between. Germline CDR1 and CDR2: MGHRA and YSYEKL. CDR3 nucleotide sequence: TGCGCCAGCAGCCAAGATAAAGGACTCCACTACAATGAGCAGTTCTTC. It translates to CASSQDKGLHYNEQFF.

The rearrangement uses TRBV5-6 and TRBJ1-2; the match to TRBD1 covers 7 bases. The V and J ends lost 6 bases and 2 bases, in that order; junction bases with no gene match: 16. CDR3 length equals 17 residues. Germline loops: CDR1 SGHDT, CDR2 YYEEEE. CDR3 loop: CASTFARRGHSNYGYTF. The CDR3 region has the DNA TGTGCCAGCACCTTTGCGCGGAGGGGGCACTCCAACTATGGCTACACCTTC.

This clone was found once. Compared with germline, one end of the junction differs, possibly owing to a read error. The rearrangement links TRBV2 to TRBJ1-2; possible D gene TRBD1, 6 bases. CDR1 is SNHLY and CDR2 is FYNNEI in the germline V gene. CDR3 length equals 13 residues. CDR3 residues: CASSEGGADGYTF. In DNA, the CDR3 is TGTGCCAGCAGCGAAGGGGGGGCTGACGGCTACACCTTC.

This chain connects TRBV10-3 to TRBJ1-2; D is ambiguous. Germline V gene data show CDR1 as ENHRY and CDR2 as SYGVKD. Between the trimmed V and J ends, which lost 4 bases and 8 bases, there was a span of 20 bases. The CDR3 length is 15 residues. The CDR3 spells CAISGIAAGSDGYTF. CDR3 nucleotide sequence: TGTGCCATCAGTGGGATCGCGGCAGGATCGGACGGCTACACCTTC.

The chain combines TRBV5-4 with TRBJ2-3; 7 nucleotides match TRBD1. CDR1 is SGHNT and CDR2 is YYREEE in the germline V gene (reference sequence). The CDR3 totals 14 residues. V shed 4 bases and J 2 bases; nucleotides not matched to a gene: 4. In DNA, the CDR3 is TGTGCCAGCAGCCGGGACAGACCCACAGATACGCAGTATTTT. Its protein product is CASSRDRPTDTQYF.

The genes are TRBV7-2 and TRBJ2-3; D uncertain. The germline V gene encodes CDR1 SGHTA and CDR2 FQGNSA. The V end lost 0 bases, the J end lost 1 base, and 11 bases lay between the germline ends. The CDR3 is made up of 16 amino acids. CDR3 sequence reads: CASSLARLNGTDTQYF. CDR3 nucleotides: TGTGCCAGCAGCTTAGCGCGGCTCAACGGCACAGATACGCAGTATTTT.

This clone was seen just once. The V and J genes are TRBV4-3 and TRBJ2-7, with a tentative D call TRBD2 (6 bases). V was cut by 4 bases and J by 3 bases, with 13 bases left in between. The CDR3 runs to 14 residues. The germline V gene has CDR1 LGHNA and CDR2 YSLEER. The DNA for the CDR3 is TGCGCCAGCAGCCCCGGGAGAGGCGGCTACGAGCAGTACTTC. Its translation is CASSPGRGGYEQYF.

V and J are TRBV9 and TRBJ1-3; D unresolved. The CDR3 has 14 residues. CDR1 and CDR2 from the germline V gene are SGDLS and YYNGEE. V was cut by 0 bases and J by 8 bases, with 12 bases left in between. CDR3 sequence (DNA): TGTGCCAGCAGCGTAGAAGGTCAAGGCGACACCATATATTTT. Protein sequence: CASSVEGQGDTIYF.

CDR3 loop: CASSRQGPDEQFF. The CDR3 nucleotides read TGTGCCAGCAGCCGACAGGGCCCGGATGAGCAGTTCTTC. The genes are TRBV6-1 and TRBJ2-1; TRBD1 aligns across 7 bases. The germline CDR1 and CDR2 sequences are MNHNS and SASEGT. The CDR3 length is 13 residues. Trimming at V came to 6 bases and at J to 8 bases, leaving 7 bases not matched to a gene.

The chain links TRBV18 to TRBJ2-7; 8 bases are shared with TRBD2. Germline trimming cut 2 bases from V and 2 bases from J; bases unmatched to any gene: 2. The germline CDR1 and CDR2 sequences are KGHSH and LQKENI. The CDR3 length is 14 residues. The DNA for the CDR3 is TGTGCCAGCTCACCAGACGGGAGGGCCTACGAGCAGTACTTC. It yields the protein CASSPDGRAYEQYF.